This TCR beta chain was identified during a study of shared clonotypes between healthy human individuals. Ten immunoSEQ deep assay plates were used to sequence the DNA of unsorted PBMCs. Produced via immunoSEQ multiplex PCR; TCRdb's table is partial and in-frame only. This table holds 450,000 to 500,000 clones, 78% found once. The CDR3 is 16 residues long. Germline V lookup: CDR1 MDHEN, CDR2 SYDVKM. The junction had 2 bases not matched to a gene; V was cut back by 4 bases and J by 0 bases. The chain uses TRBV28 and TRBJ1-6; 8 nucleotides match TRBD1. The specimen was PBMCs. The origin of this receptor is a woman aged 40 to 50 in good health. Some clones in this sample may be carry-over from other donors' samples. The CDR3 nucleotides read TGTGCCAGCAGTTCAGGACAGGGCTCCTATAATTCACCCCTCCACTTT. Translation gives CASSSGQGSYNSPLHF.